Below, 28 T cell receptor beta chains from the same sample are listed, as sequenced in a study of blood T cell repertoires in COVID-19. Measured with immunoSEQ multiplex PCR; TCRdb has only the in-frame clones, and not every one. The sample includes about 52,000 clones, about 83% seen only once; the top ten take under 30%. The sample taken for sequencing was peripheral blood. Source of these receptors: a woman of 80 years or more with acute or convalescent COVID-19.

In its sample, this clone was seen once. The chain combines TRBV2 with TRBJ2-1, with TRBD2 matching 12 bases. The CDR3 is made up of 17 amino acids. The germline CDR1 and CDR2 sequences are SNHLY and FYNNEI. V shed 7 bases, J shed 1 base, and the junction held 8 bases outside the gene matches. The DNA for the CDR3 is TGTGCCAGCAACAGGCTAGCGGGAGGGCCATCCTACAATGAGCAGTTCTTC. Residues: CASNRLAGGPSYNEQFF.

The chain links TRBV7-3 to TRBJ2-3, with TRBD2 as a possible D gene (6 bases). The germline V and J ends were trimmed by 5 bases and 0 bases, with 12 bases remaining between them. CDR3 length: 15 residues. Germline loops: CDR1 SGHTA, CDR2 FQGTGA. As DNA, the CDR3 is TGTGCCAGCAGCGGTAGCGGAGGAAGCACAGATACGCAGTATTTT. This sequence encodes CASSGSGGSTDTQYF.

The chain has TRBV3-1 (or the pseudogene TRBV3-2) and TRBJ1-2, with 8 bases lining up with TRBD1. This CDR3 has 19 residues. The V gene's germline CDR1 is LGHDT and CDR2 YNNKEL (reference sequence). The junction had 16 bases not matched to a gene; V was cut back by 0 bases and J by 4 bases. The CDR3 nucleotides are TGTGCCAGCAGCCAAGATTGGCGGGACAGGCGCTATCCTGTCTATGGCTACACCTTC. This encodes CASSQDWRDRRYPVYGYTF.

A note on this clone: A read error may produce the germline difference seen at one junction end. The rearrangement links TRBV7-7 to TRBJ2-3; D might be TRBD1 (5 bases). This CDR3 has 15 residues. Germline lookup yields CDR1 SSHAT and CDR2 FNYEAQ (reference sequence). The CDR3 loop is CASSLGVGGTDTQYF. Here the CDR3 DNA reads TGTGCTAGCAGCTTAGGGGTGGGCGGCACAGATACGCAGTATTTT.

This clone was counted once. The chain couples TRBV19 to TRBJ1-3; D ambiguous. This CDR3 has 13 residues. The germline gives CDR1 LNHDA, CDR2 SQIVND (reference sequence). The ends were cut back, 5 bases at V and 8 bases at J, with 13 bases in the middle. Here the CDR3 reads CASSSEGRHTIYF. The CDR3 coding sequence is TGTGCCAGTAGTTCCGAAGGGAGACACACCATATATTTT.

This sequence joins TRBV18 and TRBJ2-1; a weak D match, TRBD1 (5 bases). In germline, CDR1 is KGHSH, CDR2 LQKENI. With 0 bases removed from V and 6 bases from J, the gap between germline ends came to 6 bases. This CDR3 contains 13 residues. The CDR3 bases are TGTGCCAGCTCACCACCAGGGGTCAATGAGCAGTTCTTC. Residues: CASSPPGVNEQFF.

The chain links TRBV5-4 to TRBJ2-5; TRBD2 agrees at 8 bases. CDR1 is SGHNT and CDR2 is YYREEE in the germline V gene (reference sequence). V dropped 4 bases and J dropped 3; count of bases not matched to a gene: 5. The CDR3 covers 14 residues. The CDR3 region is CASSTGTREETQYF. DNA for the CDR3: TGTGCCAGCAGCACCGGGACTAGAGAAGAGACCCAGTACTTC.

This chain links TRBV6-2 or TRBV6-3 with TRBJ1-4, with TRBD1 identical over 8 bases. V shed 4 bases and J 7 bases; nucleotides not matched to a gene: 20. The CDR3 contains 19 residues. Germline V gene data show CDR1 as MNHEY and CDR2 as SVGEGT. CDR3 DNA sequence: TGTGCCAGCAGTTCCCGCGGACAGGGAGTGGAGGGGCTGTTTGAAAAACTGTTTTTT. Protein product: CASSSRGQGVEGLFEKLFF.

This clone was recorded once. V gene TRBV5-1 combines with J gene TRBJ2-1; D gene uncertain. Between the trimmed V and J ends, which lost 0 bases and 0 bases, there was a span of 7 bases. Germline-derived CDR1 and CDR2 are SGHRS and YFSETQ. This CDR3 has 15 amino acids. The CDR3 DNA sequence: TGCGCCAGCAGCTTGGACACAAACTCCTACAATGAGCAGTTCTTC. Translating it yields CASSLDTNSYNEQFF.

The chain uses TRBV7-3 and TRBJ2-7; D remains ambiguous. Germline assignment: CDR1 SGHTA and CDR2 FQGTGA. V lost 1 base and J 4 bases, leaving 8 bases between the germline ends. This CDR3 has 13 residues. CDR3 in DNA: TGTGCCAGCAGCTTAAATCCAGGATACGAGCAGTACTTC. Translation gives CASSLNPGYEQYF. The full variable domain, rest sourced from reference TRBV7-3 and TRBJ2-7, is GAGVSQTPSNKVTEKGKYVELRCDPISGHTALYWYRQSLGQGPEFLIYFQGTGAADDSGLPNDRFFAVRPEGSVSTLKIQRTERGDSAVYLCASSLNPGYEQYFGPGTRLTVT.

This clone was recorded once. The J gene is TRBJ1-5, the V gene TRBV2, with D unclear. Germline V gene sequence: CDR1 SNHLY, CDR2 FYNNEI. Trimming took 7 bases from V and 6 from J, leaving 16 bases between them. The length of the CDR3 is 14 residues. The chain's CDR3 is CASTPIPEGQPQHF. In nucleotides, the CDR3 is TGTGCCAGCACCCCCATACCGGAGGGTCAGCCCCAGCATTTT.

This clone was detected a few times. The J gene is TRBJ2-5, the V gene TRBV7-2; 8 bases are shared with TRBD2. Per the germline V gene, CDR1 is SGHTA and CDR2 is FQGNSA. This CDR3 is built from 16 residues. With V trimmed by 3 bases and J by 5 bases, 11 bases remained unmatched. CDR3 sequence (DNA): TGTGCCAGCAGCTTCCCCTTAGCGGGGAAGTGGGAGACCCAGTACTTC. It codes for CASSFPLAGKWETQYF.

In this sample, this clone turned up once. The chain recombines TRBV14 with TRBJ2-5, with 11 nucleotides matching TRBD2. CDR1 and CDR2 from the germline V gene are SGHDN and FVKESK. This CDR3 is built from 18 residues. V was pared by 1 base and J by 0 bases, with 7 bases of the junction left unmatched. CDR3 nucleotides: TGTGCCAGCAGCCAAGTCCGTCTAGCGGGGGGATACCAAGAGACCCAGTACTTC. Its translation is CASSQVRLAGGYQETQYF.

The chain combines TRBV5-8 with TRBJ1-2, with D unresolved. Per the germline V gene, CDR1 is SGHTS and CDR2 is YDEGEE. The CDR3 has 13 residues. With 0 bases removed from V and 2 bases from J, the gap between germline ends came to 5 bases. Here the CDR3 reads CASSLAVNYGYTF. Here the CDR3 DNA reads TGTGCCAGCAGCTTGGCAGTAAACTATGGCTACACCTTC.

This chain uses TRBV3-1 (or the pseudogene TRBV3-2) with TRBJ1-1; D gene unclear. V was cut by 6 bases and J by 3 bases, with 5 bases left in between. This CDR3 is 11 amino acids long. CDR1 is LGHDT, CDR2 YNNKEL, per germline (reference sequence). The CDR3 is CASSGHTEAFF. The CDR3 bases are TGTGCCAGCAGTGGCCACACTGAAGCTTTCTTT.

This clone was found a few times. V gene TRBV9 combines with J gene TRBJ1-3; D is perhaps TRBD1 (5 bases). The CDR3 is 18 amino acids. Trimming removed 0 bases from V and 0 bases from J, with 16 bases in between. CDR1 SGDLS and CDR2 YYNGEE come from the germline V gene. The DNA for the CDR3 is TGTGCCAGCAGCGTAGAGCTGGGGTGGAGGGGCTCTGGAAACACCATATATTTT. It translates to CASSVELGWRGSGNTIYF.

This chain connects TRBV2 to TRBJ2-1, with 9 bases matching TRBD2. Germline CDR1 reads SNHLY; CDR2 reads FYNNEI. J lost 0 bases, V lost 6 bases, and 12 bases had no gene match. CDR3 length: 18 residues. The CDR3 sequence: CASSKGLAFGSSYNEQFF. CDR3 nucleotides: TGTGCCAGCAGCAAGGGACTAGCATTCGGAAGCTCCTACAATGAGCAGTTCTTC.

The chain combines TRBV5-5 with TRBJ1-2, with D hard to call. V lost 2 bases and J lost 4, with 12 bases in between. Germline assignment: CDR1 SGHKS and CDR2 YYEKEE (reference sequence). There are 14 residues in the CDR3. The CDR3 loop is CASSLSDGGYGYTF. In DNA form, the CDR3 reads TGTGCCAGCAGCTTAAGTGACGGCGGCTATGGCTACACCTTC.

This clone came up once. DNA for the CDR3: TGTGCCAGCAGAAGGCTCTCCGACATGAACACTGAAGCTTTCTTT. As protein: CASRRLSDMNTEAFF. The chain uses TRBV7-9 and TRBJ1-1; D unclear. The length of the CDR3 is 15 residues. V dropped 6 bases and J dropped 0 bases, with 14 bases sitting between them. The germline gives CDR1 SEHNR, CDR2 FQNEAQ (reference sequence). Complete variable domain (other parts from reference TRBV7-9 and TRBJ1-1): DTGVSQNPRHKITKRGQNVTFRCDPISEHNRLYWYRQTLGQGPEFLTYFQNEAQLEKSRLLSDRFSAERPKGSFSTLEIQRTEQGDSAMYLCASRRLSDMNTEAFFGQGTRLTVV.

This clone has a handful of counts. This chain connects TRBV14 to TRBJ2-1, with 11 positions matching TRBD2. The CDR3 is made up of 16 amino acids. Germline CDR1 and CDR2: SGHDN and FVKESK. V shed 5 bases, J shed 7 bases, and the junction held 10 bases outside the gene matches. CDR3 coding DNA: TGTGCCAGCAGCTTAATTAGCGGGGGGGCAATAAATGAGCAGTTCTTC. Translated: CASSLISGGAINEQFF.

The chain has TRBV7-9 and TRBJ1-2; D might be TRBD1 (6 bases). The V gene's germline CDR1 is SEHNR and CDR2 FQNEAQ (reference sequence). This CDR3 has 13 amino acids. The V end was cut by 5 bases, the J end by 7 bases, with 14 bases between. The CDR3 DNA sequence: TGTGCCAGCAGCCCCATGGGGGCATTTGGCTACACCTTC. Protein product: CASSPMGAFGYTF.

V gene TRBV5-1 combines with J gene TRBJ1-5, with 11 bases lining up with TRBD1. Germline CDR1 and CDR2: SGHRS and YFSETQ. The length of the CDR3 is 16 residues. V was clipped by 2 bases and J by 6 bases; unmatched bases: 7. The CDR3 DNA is TGCGCCAGCAGCTTAACCCGGACAGGGGGCTTTCAGCCCCAGCATTTT. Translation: CASSLTRTGGFQPQHF.

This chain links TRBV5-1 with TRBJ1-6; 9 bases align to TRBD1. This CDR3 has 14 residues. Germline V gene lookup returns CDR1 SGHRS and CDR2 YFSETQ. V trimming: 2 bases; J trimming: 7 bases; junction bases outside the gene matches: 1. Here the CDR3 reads CASSFTGGNSPLHF. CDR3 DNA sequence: TGCGCCAGCAGCTTCACAGGGGGCAATTCACCCCTCCACTTT. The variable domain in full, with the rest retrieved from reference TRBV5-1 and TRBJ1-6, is KAGVTQTPRYLIKTRGQQVTLSCSPISGHRSVSWYQQTPGQGLQFLFEYFSETQRNKGNFPGRFSGRQFSNSRSEMNVSTLELGDSALYLCASSFTGGNSPLHFGNGTRLTVT.

The CDR3 nucleotides read TGTGCCAGCAGCTCGAGGGGGAGTAGTTCACCCCTCCACTTT. Protein: CASSSRGSSSPLHF. The chain couples TRBV5-4 to TRBJ1-6; tentative D call: TRBD1 (6 bases). V lost 3 bases and J 9 bases, leaving 13 bases between the germline ends. This CDR3 contains 14 residues. Germline V gene sequence: CDR1 SGHNT, CDR2 YYREEE (reference sequence). The complete variable domain, with remaining parts taken from reference TRBV5-4 and TRBJ1-6, reads ETGVTQSPTHLIKTRGQQVTLRCSSQSGHNTVSWYQQALGQGPQFIFQYYREEENGRGNFPPRFSGLQFPNYSSELNVNALELDDSALYLCASSSRGSSSPLHFGNGTRLTVT.

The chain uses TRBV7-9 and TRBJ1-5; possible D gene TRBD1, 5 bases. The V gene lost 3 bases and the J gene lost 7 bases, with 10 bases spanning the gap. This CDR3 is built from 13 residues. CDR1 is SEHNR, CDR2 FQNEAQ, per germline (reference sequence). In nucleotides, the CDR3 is TGTGCCAGCAGCTTGGCGGGGGGGCAGCCCCAGCATTTT. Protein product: CASSLAGGQPQHF.

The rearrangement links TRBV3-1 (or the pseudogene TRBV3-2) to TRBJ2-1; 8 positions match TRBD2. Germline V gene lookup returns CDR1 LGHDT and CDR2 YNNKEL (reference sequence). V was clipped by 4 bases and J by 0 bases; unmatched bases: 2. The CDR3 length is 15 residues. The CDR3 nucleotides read TGTGCCAGCAGCCCAGGGACTAGCTCCTACAATGAGCAGTTCTTC. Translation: CASSPGTSSYNEQFF.

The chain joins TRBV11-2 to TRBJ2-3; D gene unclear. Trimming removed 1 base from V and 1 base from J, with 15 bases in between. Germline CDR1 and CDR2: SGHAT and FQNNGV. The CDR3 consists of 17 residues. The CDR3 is CASSLVGAARRTDTQYF. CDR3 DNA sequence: TGTGCCAGCAGCTTAGTAGGCGCCGCGAGGCGCACAGATACGCAGTATTTT.

The CDR3 nucleotides are TGCGCCAGCAGCCAGGGACTAGCGGGAGAAGGAGAGCAGTACGTC. Translated, it gives CASSQGLAGEGEQYV. The gene calls are TRBV5-1 and TRBJ2-7; 14 nucleotides align to TRBD2. Unmatched junction bases numbered 7, after V lost 4 bases and J lost 7 bases. The CDR3 is made up of 15 amino acids. Germline lookup yields CDR1 SGHRS and CDR2 YFSETQ.